The rows below give T cell receptor beta chains drawn from one sample of a study of blood T cells in healthy people across ages. One entry per CDR3 protein results from TCRdb running MiXCR on the 5' RACE reads. The sample lists approximately 1.5 million distinct CDR3 sequences, 40% to 45% occurring once. The material sequenced was blood. Receptors were obtained from a young woman in good health. Each CDR3 is given with its conserved first and last residue. A D gene is named only where the DNA matches it firmly. The size of a clone is reported for some rows only, either as once, few or many, or as a class for expanded clones.

CDR3	DNA	J	size	V	D
CASSSWGQGAYEQYF	TGTGCCAGCAGTTCGTGGGGACAGGGGGCCTACGAGCAGTACTTC	TRBJ2-7	NA	TRBV27	TRBD1
CASSLRDYTYEQYF	TGTGCCAGCAGTCTCCGGGACTACACCTACGAGCAGTACTTC	TRBJ2-7	NA	TRBV27	TRBD2
CASSQGQGSDEQYF	TGCGCCAGCAGCCAGGGACAGGGATCGGACGAGCAGTACTTC	TRBJ2-7	once	TRBV5-1	TRBD1
CASTGLAGVRGTDTQYF	TGTGCCAGCACCGGACTAGCGGGGGTACGAGGCACAGATACGCAGTATTTT	TRBJ2-3	few	TRBV27	TRBD2
CAISVEDADTQYF	TGTGCCATCAGCGTAGAGGACGCAGATACGCAGTATTTT	TRBJ2-3	NA	TRBV10-3	NA
CSASEGGRYGYTF	TGCAGTGCTAGCGAGGGGGGCCGCTATGGCTACACCTTC	TRBJ1-2	NA	TRBV20-1	NA
CASSSRGPVDEQFF	TGTGCCAGCAGCTCTAGGGGGCCAGTAGATGAGCAGTTCTTC	TRBJ2-1	NA	TRBV7-8	TRBD1
CSVASGTGALEQYF	TGCAGCGTAGCATCCGGGACAGGGGCTCTTGAGCAGTACTTC	TRBJ2-7	many	TRBV29-1	TRBD1
CASSYSRGDANSPLHF	TGTGCCAGCAGTTACTCGAGGGGCGACGCGAATTCACCCCTCCACTTT	TRBJ1-6	few	TRBV6-5	NA
CASSRYGTGKGTQYF	TGTGCCAGCAGTCGATATGGGACAGGGAAGGGGACCCAGTACTTC	TRBJ2-5	NA	TRBV28	TRBD1
CASRSGGTYNQPQHF	TGTGCCAGTAGATCAGGTGGGACCTACAATCAGCCCCAGCATTTT	TRBJ1-5	few	TRBV19	NA
CSARDQDTLSETEAFF	TGCAGTGCTAGAGATCAGGACACCCTCTCAGAGACTGAAGCTTTCTTT	TRBJ1-1	NA	TRBV20-1	NA
CASSWGGANEQYF	TGTGCCAGCAGCTGGGGGGGTGCAAATGAGCAGTACTTC	TRBJ2-5	NA	TRBV11-2	TRBD2
CASRGQKNTGELFF	TGTGCCAGCAGGGGACAGAAGAACACCGGGGAGCTGTTTTTT	TRBJ2-2	NA	TRBV6-5	TRBD1
CAGSPGRLEGEKLFF	TGTGCCGGCAGCCCGGGACGACTGGAAGGGGAAAAACTGTTTTTT	TRBJ1-4	NA	TRBV7-2	NA
CASRAGTGNEQYF	TGTGCCAGCAGGGCGGGGACAGGCAATGAGCAGTACTTC	TRBJ2-5	NA	TRBV7-9	TRBD1
CATKLLQGAGTEAFF	TGTGCCACCAAACTCCTACAGGGGGCTGGGACTGAAGCTTTCTTT	TRBJ1-1	NA	TRBV15	TRBD1
CASSLTDGSSYEQYF	TGTGCCAGCAGTTTAACGGACGGGAGCTCCTACGAGCAGTACTTC	TRBJ2-7	NA	TRBV12-3/TRBV12-4	NA
CASSYSGRAVNYGYTF	TGTGCCAGCAGTTACTCGGGTCGGGCGGTCAACTATGGCTACACCTTC	TRBJ1-2	few	TRBV6-5	NA
CSARDAQLNTEAFF	TGCAGTGCTAGAGATGCACAATTGAACACTGAAGCTTTCTTT	TRBJ1-1	NA	TRBV20-1	NA
CASSLELVAFF	TGTGCCAGCAGTTTAGAGTTAGTAGCTTTCTTT	TRBJ1-1	NA	TRBV12-3/TRBV12-4	NA
CASSPPFGTQYF	TGTGCCAGCAGCCCTCCGTTCGGGACGCAGTATTTT	TRBJ2-3	NA	TRBV7-2	NA
CASSLPDSHSTEAFF	TGTGCCAGCAGCTTACCGGACAGTCACTCTACTGAAGCTTTCTTT	TRBJ1-1	NA	TRBV5-6	NA
CASSQRGSNEELFF	TGCGCCAGCAGCCAAAGGGGATCTAATGAAGAACTGTTTTTT	TRBJ1-4	NA	TRBV4-3	NA
CASSDLVGIEQFF	TGTGCCAGCAGTGATTTAGTGGGAATCGAGCAGTTCTTC	TRBJ2-1	NA	TRBV6-1	NA
CASSNQNARGRVNEQFF	TGCGCCAGCAGCAACCAAAATGCGAGGGGGCGAGTCAATGAGCAGTTCTTC	TRBJ2-1	few	TRBV4-3	TRBD1
CASSLVRSPGPDTQYF	TGTGCCAGCAGCTTAGTTCGGTCCCCGGGGCCAGATACGCAGTATTTT	TRBJ2-3	NA	TRBV11-2	NA
CASSQLSGVAFF	TGTGCCAGCAGCCAATTATCAGGGGTTGCTTTCTTT	TRBJ1-1	few	TRBV3-1	NA